The 3 T cell receptor beta chains listed next were all sequenced from one sample in a study of human T cells and chemical hapten exposure. The time point is: pre-sensitization, week 0. Treatment of the sample: therapeutic diphenylcyclopropenone sensitization with weekly scalp DPC. MiXCR was run by TCRdb on the RACE reads, yielding one entry per CDR3 protein. The sample lists under 300,000 distinct CDR3 sequences; about 8.1% were seen once. The sequences come from whole blood, collected in connection with sensitization to the hapten diphenylcyclopropenone (DPC). The receptors were sampled from a woman aged 40 to 50 with alopecia areata. Some clones in this sample may be carry-over from other donors' samples.

This clonotype was picked up a small number of times. The rearrangement links TRBV12-3 or TRBV12-4 to TRBJ2-1, with D perhaps matching TRBD2 (6 bases). This CDR3 is 14 amino acids long. V was cut by 7 bases and J by 7 bases, with 17 bases left in between. Written as DNA, the CDR3 is TGTGCCAGCACCAAAGGGCGTCGGGGGAATGAGCAGTTCTTC. This translates into CASTKGRRGNEQFF.

The chain is built from TRBV28 and TRBJ1-4; 9 bases agree with TRBD1. V shed 5 bases and J 7 bases; nucleotides not matched to a gene: 5. Germline V lookup: CDR1 MDHEN, CDR2 SYDVKM. This CDR3 has 14 amino acids. CDR3 sequence: CASSGGQGSEKLFF. CDR3 DNA sequence: TGTGCCAGCAGTGGGGGACAGGGAAGTGAAAAACTGTTTTTT.

This clonotype was found a few times. CDR3 protein: CSALPDREGYGYTF. In DNA, the CDR3 is TGCAGTGCTCTCCCTGACAGGGAGGGCTATGGCTACACCTTC. The chain carries TRBV20-1 and TRBJ1-2, with TRBD1 matching 7 bases. Germline CDR1 DFQATT, CDR2 SNEGSKA (reference sequence). The ends lost 5 bases at V and 4 bases at J; junction bases unmatched: 10. The CDR3 covers 14 residues.